These 25 T cell receptor beta chains were all obtained from the same sample, sequenced in a study of T cells after yellow fever vaccination. TCRdb recomputed calls from the 5' RACE reads with MiXCR, one row per CDR3 protein. Of 140,000 to 150,000 distinct CDR3 sequences listed, roughly 6.7% are singletons. Sequencing was performed on CD4+ T cells sorted from PBMCs, taken 10 days after the yellow fever booster vaccination. These receptors were obtained from a man aged 30 to 39 who received the YFV17D yellow fever vaccine.

The table lists this clonotype with many counts. This chain connects TRBV7-2 to TRBJ2-1; possibly TRBD1 for D (6 bases). The V gene's germline CDR1 is SGHTA and CDR2 FQGNSA. The V end lost 5 bases, the J end lost 8 bases, and 16 bases lay between the germline ends. The length of the CDR3 is 14 residues. The CDR3 DNA reads TGTGCCAGCAGCCCGGGCTTCTCAGGGGATGAGCAGTTCTTC. Translating it yields CASSPGFSGDEQFF.

This clonotype showed up many times. The V call is TRBV7-2, the J call TRBJ2-3; D is tentatively TRBD1 or TRBD2 (5 bases each). The V end was cut by 5 bases, the J end by 4 bases, with 10 bases between. In germline, CDR1 is SGHTA, CDR2 FQGNSA. The CDR3 is 13 residues long. The CDR3 DNA is TGTGCCAGCAGCCCCTGGGGACCAGATACGCAGTATTTT. Its protein product is CASSPWGPDTQYF.

This clonotype was detected ten times or more. V gene TRBV6-2 or TRBV6-3 combines with J gene TRBJ2-7; the D is unclear. CDR1 MNHEY and CDR2 SVGEGT come from the germline V gene. V lost 0 bases to trimming and J lost 6 bases, with 9 bases between them. CDR3 length: 13 amino acids. The chain's CDR3 is CASSYSRTSEQYF. In DNA form, the CDR3 reads TGTGCCAGCAGTTACTCGAGGACGAGCGAGCAGTACTTC.

This clonotype was recorded many times. This sequence joins TRBV5-6 and TRBJ2-1; 8 positions agree with TRBD2. Germline V gene sequence: CDR1 SGHDT, CDR2 YYEEEE. The V gene end was trimmed by 6 bases and the J gene end by 10 bases; junction bases not matched to a gene: 15. The CDR3 has 15 amino acids. CDR3 coding DNA: TGTGCCAGCACGTTCCGGTGGGCGGGAGGATGGGAGCAGTTCTTC. This encodes CASTFRWAGGWEQFF. The whole variable domain, remainder taken from reference TRBV5-6 and TRBJ2-1, is DAGVTQSPTHLIKTRGQQVTLRCSPKSGHDTVSWYQQALGQGPQFIFQYYEEEERQRGNFPDRFSGHQFPNYSSELNVNALLLGDSALYLCASTFRWAGGWEQFFGPGTRLTVL.

This clonotype showed up many times. The rearrangement uses TRBV7-2 and TRBJ1-5, with a tentative D call TRBD1 (5 bases). Trimming left V 3 bases short and J 7 bases short, with 10 bases between. Germline values: CDR1 SGHTA, CDR2 FQGNSA. This CDR3 is 13 amino acids long. DNA for the CDR3: TGTGCCAGCAGCTTGGGAGGGACCCAGCCCCAGCATTTT. This translates into CASSLGGTQPQHF.

A few counts support this clonotype. The gene calls are TRBV19 and TRBJ1-2, with D uncertain. The germline CDR1 and CDR2 sequences are LNHDA and SQIVND (reference sequence). The CDR3 extends over 14 amino acids. V was cut by 6 bases and J by 6 bases, with 17 bases left in between. The CDR3, as DNA: TGTGCCAGTAGCTATAAGGCTGTTTGGGATGGCTACACCTTC. It specifies CASSYKAVWDGYTF.

The table lists this clonotype with many counts. The V call is TRBV7-2, the J call TRBJ1-6; TRBD1 agrees at 7 bases. The trim removed 5 bases at V and 11 bases at J, leaving 12 bases unmatched. CDR3 length: 15 amino acids. Germline-derived CDR1 and CDR2 are SGHTA and FQGNSA. CDR3 amino acids: CASSPGQLTGPPLHF. CDR3 bases: TGTGCCAGCAGCCCGGGACAGCTCACTGGGCCACCCCTCCACTTT.

This clonotype was counted a few times. CDR3 coding DNA: TGTGCCAGCAGCATGAACGGGCAGCTCCGTTTGTATTTT. Protein: CASSMNGQLRLYF. V usage is TRBV5-4 and J usage is TRBJ2-3, with D hard to call. Trimming removed 4 bases from V and 14 bases from J, with 20 bases in between. The CDR3 runs 13 residues. CDR1 is SGHNT and CDR2 is YYREEE in the germline V gene (reference sequence). The full variable domain, its missing parts supplied by reference TRBV5-4 and TRBJ2-3, is ETGVTQSPTHLIKTRGQQVTLRCSSQSGHNTVSWYQQALGQGPQFIFQYYREEENGRGNFPPRFSGLQFPNYSSELNVNALELDDSALYLCASSMNGQLRLYFGPGTRLTVL.

This clonotype appeared many times. This rearrangement joins TRBV6-5 to TRBJ2-7, with D possibly being TRBD1 (5 bases). Germline V gene sequence: CDR1 MNHEY, CDR2 SVGAGI. This CDR3 comprises 10 residues. V was trimmed by 11 bases and J by 4 bases, leaving 9 bases between them. The CDR3: CAAGRYEQYF. Written as DNA, the CDR3 is TGTGCCGCAGGGCGGTACGAGCAGTACTTC.

The sample holds many counts of this clonotype. CDR3 nucleotide sequence: TGCAGTGCTAGACTTGGGACGGACATTCAGTACTTC. It specifies CSARLGTDIQYF. This rearrangement joins TRBV20-1 to TRBJ2-4, with D perhaps given as TRBD1 or TRBD2 (5 bases each). Germline assignment: CDR1 DFQATT and CDR2 SNEGSKA (reference sequence). Deletions cut 2 bases from V and 8 bases from J, with 10 bases between. The CDR3 is made up of 12 amino acids.

This clonotype occurred many times. This sequence joins TRBV5-1 and TRBJ2-1, with 9 bases matching TRBD2. Looked up from germline, CDR1 is SGHRS and CDR2 is YFSETQ. The V gene end was trimmed by 0 bases and the J gene end by 0 bases; junction bases not matched to a gene: 7. The CDR3 is made up of 18 amino acids. The CDR3 region is CASSLVGGRVSSYNEQFF. The CDR3 nucleotides are TGCGCCAGCAGCTTGGTAGGCGGGAGGGTCAGCTCCTACAATGAGCAGTTCTTC.

About this clonotype itself: This may be a read error, as it is one base from a much larger clone. This sequence joins TRBV30 and TRBJ1-6; D is uncertain. Germline CDR1 reads GTSNPN; CDR2 reads SVGIG (reference sequence). V lost 1 base, J lost 11 bases, and 9 bases lay in between. The CDR3 runs to 12 residues. For the CDR3, the DNA is TGTGCCTGGAGTGACAATTCCCCACCCCTCCACTTT. As protein: CAWSDNSPPLHF.

Many counts were recorded for this clonotype. V gene TRBV25-1 combines with J gene TRBJ2-1; 9 nucleotides agree with TRBD2. The CDR3 extends over 16 amino acids. Losses at the gene ends were 4 bases for V and 8 bases for J; bases not matched to a gene: 12. Germline lookup yields CDR1 MGHDK and CDR2 SYGVNS. Written as DNA, the CDR3 is TGTGCCAGCAGTGGTAGTACGGGACTAGCTTTCTATGAGCAGTTCTTC. This gives the protein CASSGSTGLAFYEQFF.

Ten or more counts support this clonotype. This chain links TRBV20-1 with TRBJ2-7; the match to TRBD2 covers 15 bases. The CDR3 is 15 residues long. Trimming took 6 bases from V and 2 from J; bases not matched to a gene: 5. Germline V gene sequence: CDR1 DFQATT, CDR2 SNEGSKA (reference sequence). The CDR3 DNA reads as TGCAGTGCAACAGGACTAGCGGGAGGGACCTACGAGCAGTACTTC. Protein sequence: CSATGLAGGTYEQYF.

The chain uses TRBV3-1 and TRBJ2-2; 10 nucleotides line up with TRBD2. The J segment lost 1 base and the V segment lost 11 bases, leaving 16 bases of the junction unmatched. Germline values: CDR1 LGHDT, CDR2 YNNKEL (reference sequence). CDR3 length: 18 amino acids. CDR3: CACTQDLTSGRNTGELFF. In nucleotides, the CDR3 is TGTGCCTGCACCCAAGATCTGACTAGCGGGCGGAACACCGGGGAGCTGTTTTTT. The full variable domain, in which reference TRBV3-1 and TRBJ2-2 provide the parts outside the CDR3, is DTAVSQTPKYLVTQMGNDKSIKCEQNLGHDTMYWYKQDSKKFLKIMFSYNNKELIINETVPNRFSPKSPDKAHLNLHINSLELGDSAVYFCACTQDLTSGRNTGELFFGEGSRLTVL.

The chain uses TRBV7-2 and TRBJ2-5; TRBD1 matches 7 bases. The trim removed 5 bases at V and 5 bases at J, leaving 8 bases unmatched. CDR3 size: 14 residues. The germline V gene has CDR1 SGHTA and CDR2 FQGNSA. The CDR3 DNA reads as TGTGCCAGCAGCAAACAGGGGTCAGGGGAGACCCAGTACTTC. It translates to CASSKQGSGETQYF.

This clonotype was detected ten times or more. The chain has TRBV12-3 or TRBV12-4 and TRBJ2-2, with TRBD1 identical over 9 bases. The CDR3 covers 15 residues. V shed 7 bases, J shed 5 bases, and the junction held 8 bases outside the gene matches. This CDR3 is CASTLGQGRTGELFF. CDR3 sequence (DNA): TGTGCCAGCACCCTCGGACAGGGGCGTACCGGGGAGCTGTTTTTT.

This clonotype has a count of ten or more. The CDR3 here is CASSPSPSGSMNEQFF. In nucleotides, the CDR3 is TGTGCCAGCAGCCCCTCTCCTAGCGGGAGTATGAATGAGCAGTTCTTC. V gene TRBV7-2 combines with J gene TRBJ2-1, with 10 bases fitting TRBD2. The CDR3 consists of 16 residues. The germline CDR1 and CDR2 sequences are SGHTA and FQGNSA. V trimming: 5 bases; J trimming: 7 bases; junction bases outside the gene matches: 11. Complete variable domain (other parts from reference TRBV7-2 and TRBJ2-1): GAGVSQSPSNKVTEKGKDVELRCDPISGHTALYWYRQSLGQGLEFLIYFQGNSAPDKSGLPSDRFSAERTGGSVSTLTIQRTQQEDSAVYLCASSPSPSGSMNEQFFGPGTRLTVL.

At least ten counts were recorded for this clonotype. The chain is built from TRBV20-1 and TRBJ2-1, with 12 bases matching TRBD2. Germline CDR1 reads DFQATT; CDR2 reads SNEGSKA (reference sequence). This CDR3 is built from 15 residues. The junction had 3 bases not matched to a gene; V was cut back by 6 bases and J by 0 bases. The CDR3 protein is CSATTSGSSYNEQFF. For the CDR3, the DNA is TGCAGTGCCACGACTAGCGGGAGCTCCTACAATGAGCAGTTCTTC.

This clonotype was seen many times. The genes are TRBV24-1 and TRBJ1-5; TRBD1 is a possible D gene (6 bases). V was shortened by 7 bases and J by 0 bases, with 12 bases between the two germline ends. Germline assignment: CDR1 KGHDR and CDR2 SFDVKD. This CDR3 spans 15 amino acids. The CDR3 sequence: CATSSGTPSNQPQHF. In DNA form, the CDR3 reads TGTGCCACCAGCTCTGGGACACCTAGCAATCAGCCCCAGCATTTT.

This clonotype was counted at least ten times. The CDR3 spells CASKLGGVFADTQYF. In DNA form, the CDR3 reads TGTGCCAGCAAGCTGGGGGGTGTGTTCGCAGATACGCAGTATTTT. This chain joins TRBV6-5 and TRBJ2-3; D possibly corresponds to TRBD2 (6 bases). Trimming took off 7 bases at V and 4 bases at J, with 18 bases between the two ends. Germline assignment: CDR1 MNHEY and CDR2 SVGAGI. The CDR3 totals 15 residues.

There are many counts of this clonotype. The V call is TRBV5-1, the J call TRBJ2-5; no clear D. The CDR3 has 15 amino acids. Trimming stripped 4 bases from V and 2 bases from J, with 15 bases between. Germline V lookup: CDR1 SGHRS, CDR2 YFSETQ. The CDR3 reads CASSPYDTLQETQYF. The CDR3 region has the DNA TGCGCCAGCAGCCCTTATGATACCCTACAAGAGACCCAGTACTTC.

This clonotype was seen repeatedly, ten times or more. The chain combines TRBV19 with TRBJ2-2; 7 bases align to TRBD1. CDR3 length: 16 residues. With V trimmed by 6 bases and J by 0 bases, 7 bases remained unmatched. Germline V gives CDR1 LNHDA, CDR2 SQIVND (reference sequence). For the CDR3, the DNA is TGTGCCAGTAGCAAGGGACAGCTAGCGAACACCGGGGAGCTGTTTTTT. It translates to CASSKGQLANTGELFF.

In its sample, this clonotype was seen a few times. The chain uses TRBV7-2 and TRBJ2-1; perhaps TRBD2 as D (6 bases). Between the trimmed V and J ends, which lost 1 base and 15 bases, there was a span of 22 bases. CDR3 length: 15 amino acids. From germline, CDR1 is SGHTA and CDR2 FQGNSA. The CDR3 spells CASSLGKGLPRRAFF. The CDR3 DNA sequence: TGTGCCAGCAGCTTAGGGAAGGGACTTCCTAGGAGGGCGTTCTTC.

This clonotype was found a few times. The chain couples TRBV14 to TRBJ1-2; D is unresolved. This CDR3 region has 13 residues. V dropped 5 bases and J dropped 8 bases, with 15 bases sitting between them. Germline V gene lookup returns CDR1 SGHDN and CDR2 FVKESK. The CDR3 sequence: CASSNTPGVGYTF. The CDR3 region has the DNA TGTGCCAGCAGCAATACCCCCGGGGTAGGCTACACCTTC.